The entry below describes one T cell receptor (beta chain). This sample was taken from a study of T cells after somatic rescue of genetic block. Libraries were prepared by immunoSEQ multiplex PCR; TCRdb keeps only in-frame clonotypes and omits some of them. The sample shows 95,000 to 120,000 clones, around nine tenths of them seen only once. Trimming took 0 bases from V and 10 from J; bases not matched to a gene: 5. Per germline, CDR1 LGHNA and CDR2 YSLEER. The CDR3 is 17 amino acids. The genes are TRBV4-3 and TRBJ2-2, with 16 bases lining up with TRBD2. The sequenced sample was peripheral blood mononuclear cells (PBMCs). This TCR derives from a woman under 30. The CDR3 region has the DNA TGCGCCAGCAGCCAAGAAGGGACTAGCGGGGGGGCGAAGGAGCTGTTTTTT. Encoded protein: CASSQEGTSGGAKELFF.